This T cell receptor (beta chain) was recorded in a study of blood T cell repertoires in COVID-19. Method: immunoSEQ multiplex PCR; TCRdb's copy keeps in-frame clones and lacks some. Of fewer than 120,000 clones listed, 70% to 80% are singletons. V lost 2 bases to trimming and J lost 5 bases; unmatched junction nucleotides: 11. Looked up from germline, CDR1 is GTSNPN and CDR2 is SVGIG (reference sequence). This CDR3 spans 15 amino acids. This clone was counted once. The material sequenced was peripheral blood. V gene TRBV30 combines with J gene TRBJ2-5, with 7 bases that match TRBD1. The source of this sequence is an older woman with acute or convalescent COVID-19. The CDR3: CAWSSGQAGEETQYF. The CDR3 region has the DNA TGTGCCTGGAGTTCCGGACAGGCCGGCGAGGAGACCCAGTACTTC.